This T cell receptor (beta chain) was identified in a study of glioma-infiltrating T cells (dated by TCRdb to the mid-2010s). General notes on the study: Glioma tissue, non-neoplastic brain tissue and matched peripheral blood mononuclear cells were used as sources from which TCR alpha- and beta-chain repertoires were sequenced. To measure how far tissue and blood T-cell populations diverged, each tissue-infiltrating repertoire was compared against the peripheral blood repertoire of the same patient. Three low-grade glioma patients, 7 or 8 primary glioblastoma patients and three non-glioma patients contributing non-neoplastic brain tissue were included in the paired cohort.

The CDR3 runs 17 amino acids, cysteine and phenylalanine included. Only CDR3 DNA remains: 51 bases, in frame from the first base. The germline V gene encodes CDR1 LGHNA and CDR2 YNFKEQ. Relative to germline, V is 0 bases shorter and J is 3 bases shorter, with 16 bases between their ends. Findings and caveats that apply to the study as a whole: Group comparisons were based on small numbers of patients: three non-neoplastic, three low-grade glioma and seven to nine glioblastoma patients. VJ-independent divergence between tissue and blood was below expectation in non-neoplastic patients but above expectation in all gliomas, especially low-grade gliomas. Very few CDR3 sequences were found to be shared between tissue and blood, and this scarcity was attributed to high CDR3 diversity and limited sampling.

The iRepertoire nested amplicon-rescue multiplex PCR (arm-PCR) platform was used to amplify TCR alpha and beta CDR3 regions from RNA. The input for one-step reverse transcription and amplification was roughly 85-400 ng of tissue mRNA or PBMC total RNA. Following bead purification, Illumina adapters were added through a secondary multiplex PCR, and the libraries were then gel-purified between 200 and 400 bp. Libraries carried internal 6-nucleotide barcodes used for demultiplexing. Libraries were sequenced on an Illumina MiSeq with 2x220 or 2x250 nucleotide paired-end reads. Turning to the authors' computational methods: FLASH 1.2.11 was used to merge paired reads, and BWA-MEM then aligned the reads to the GRCh37 human genome before TRA and TRB reads were extracted. An IMGT-derived reference of cassette sequences and CDR3 motifs, with pseudogenes included, was used for V and J assignment. Three-frame translation of reads was performed, and productive CDR3s were defined as those with a C...FGXG motif and no stop codons. Unique combinations of V-J cassette pair and CDR3 amino acid sequence were defined as clonotypes. Hamming distance filtering was applied to reads, with thresholds set by the sequence error rate of each sample in mapped regions. TCRdb handled the public reads itself, with Q25 trimming in fastp and clone calling in MiXCR, and kept productive beta chains. Each record represents a unique CDR3 protein, reported with the most common genes and DNA among its rows. The V and J calls, along with clone size, are taken from TCRdb and not from the paper's own processing. The sample records 150,000 to 200,000 distinct CDR3 sequences, over 25% of which are singletons. 20% of the sample is in the top ten clones.

Regarding this clonotype: The clone's antigen remains unknown. Within one base of it there is no much larger clone, and no base qualities were kept.

This clonotype was sampled from a human donor with low-grade glioma or glioblastoma, undergoing nonglioma brain surgery, or in good health (not recorded which). In this chain, TRBV4-2 is recombined with TRBJ2-3; the D gene remains uncertain. The sample comprised glioma tissue, nonneoplastic brain tissue, or PBMCs (not recorded which). In nucleotide form, the sequence is TGTGCCAGCAGCCAAGAAAAGGGCACCATAGAGACAGATACGCAGTATTTT. Its coded protein is CASSQEKGTIETDTQYF.